This T cell receptor (beta chain) is drawn from a study of T cell responses to AZD1222 COVID-19 vaccine. The CDR3 length is 14 residues. Germline values: CDR1 SGDLS, CDR2 YYNGEE. J was trimmed by 2 bases and V by 6 bases; bases with no gene match: 4. Findings and caveats of the study: Donors were chiefly white British, with a greater number of females, and clonal diversity was perhaps underestimated. Recipients of two AZD1222 doses showed rising Spike-specific TCR breadth and depth. Mapped onto spike, vaccine-associated CD4 TCRs spanned it and were dominant at 160-218 and 743-854. Just a handful of people given AZD1222 tested seropositive at baseline.

With respect to this clone: The antigen is not known.

Profiling relied on immunoSEQ multiplex PCR, and the TCRdb table lists in-frame clones only, not all of them. The sample has about 120,000 clones; under 95% are singletons. The chain is built from TRBV9 and TRBJ2-3; 9 bases align to TRBD2. Sequencing used peripheral blood, obtained on day 0 of AZD1222 vaccination. The TCR comes from an adult in good health. The CDR3 reads CASNSGRYTDTQYF. The CDR3 DNA reads TGTGCCAGCAATAGCGGGAGATACACAGATACGCAGTATTTT.